This T cell receptor (beta chain) was sequenced for a study of long-term antiretroviral therapy in people with HIV. General study points: Dominant in the repertoire at all time points were clones expanded before ART.

Worth noting for this clone: Its specificity is not known.

Investigators performed immunoSEQ version v3.0 at survey level. Per sample, sequencing targeted roughly 40,000-55,000 T-cell genomes. TCRdb's table, derived via immunoSEQ multiplex PCR, lists solely in-frame clones and lacks some. The sample has around 20,000 clones, nearly 80% seen once. V lost 3 bases to trimming and J lost 4 bases; unmatched junction nucleotides: 3. Germline V gene sequence: CDR1 SGHRS, CDR2 YFSETQ. This CDR3 is 15 amino acids long. Every specimen provided roughly 1-10 million cryopreserved PBMC before DNA extraction took place. This receptor was taken from a woman in her 50s with HIV. Sequenced material: unsorted PBMCs, taken 0.3 years after starting antiretroviral therapy. The chain links TRBV5-1 to TRBJ2-5; TRBD2 aligns across 13 bases. CDR3 sequence: CASSSTSGGAETQYF. DNA for the CDR3: TGCGCCAGCAGCTCCACTAGCGGGGGGGCAGAGACCCAGTACTTC.